A selection of T cell receptor beta chains follows, all from one sample in a study of OX40 agonist ivuxolimab in advanced cancers. Assay used: immunoSEQ multiplex PCR; TCRdb lists only in-frame clones, some missing. The sample gives about 24,000 clones, almost 80% of which show up once; more than 10% is in the top ten. The material was CD4+ or CD8+ T cells sorted from blood, obtained in a trial of the OX40 agonist ivuxolimab. The receptor set was obtained from an adult with an advanced solid tumor such as melanoma, head and neck, liver or kidney cancer. The CDR3 runs from the conserved cysteine through the conserved F or W. A D gene is named only where the DNA matches it firmly. Size is stated for part of the rows, as once, few or many counts, or as a class when the clone is expanded.

clone size | D gene | J gene | V gene | CDR3 DNA | CDR3 protein
. | TRBD2 | TRBJ2-7 | TRBV28 | TGTGCCAGCAGTTCCCTAGCGGGGGCCCGACCTTACGAGCAGTACTTC | CASSSLAGARPYEQYF
. | . | TRBJ1-2 | TRBV19 | TGTGCCAGTAGTATTGCAGGGAACGGATATGGCTACACCTTC | CASSIAGNGYGYTF
. | TRBD1 | TRBJ2-2 | TRBV7-9 | TGTGCCAGCAGCTCCCGGGACAGGGCAGTTGGGGAGCTGTTTTTT | CASSSRDRAVGELFF
once | . | TRBJ1-2 | TRBV5-1 | TGCGCCAGCAGCTTGGGGGTAAGTCGTACGAGCTACACCTTC | CASSLGVSRTSYTF
once | TRBD1 | TRBJ2-3 | TRBV6-5 | TGTGCCAGCAGTTACTCGCTTGGGACAGGGCGAGATACGCAGTATTTT | CASSYSLGTGRDTQYF
. | TRBD1 | TRBJ1-1 | TRBV28 | TGTGCCAGCAGATGGGACAGGGGGAACACTGAAGCTTTCTTT | CASRWDRGNTEAFF
. | TRBD1 | TRBJ1-2 | TRBV19 | TGTGCCAGTAGTATATTTTCGGGGGACAGCGTCTATGGCTACACCTTC | CASSIFSGDSVYGYTF
. | . | TRBJ2-1 | TRBV11-2 | TGTGCCAGCAGCTCGGGGACTGTGCCGGGCGGTGAGCAGTTCTTC | CASSSGTVPGGEQFF
. | TRBD1 | TRBJ1-5 | TRBV19 | TGTGCCAGTAGACAGGGGAATCAGCCCCAGCATTTT | CASRQGNQPQHF
. | . | TRBJ2-3 | TRBV11-2 | TGTGCCAGCAGCTCCGAACTAGTTGATACGCAGTATTTT | CASSSELVDTQYF
. | TRBD2 | TRBJ2-7 | TRBV2 | TGTGCCAGCAGTGAAGCCGCGGGGCTAGCGGCGGGGGACGAGCAGTACTTC | CASSEAAGLAAGDEQYF
. | . | TRBJ2-1 | TRBV28 | TGTGCCAGCAGGACCTACAGGGCGGTTGGGGGGGTGCAGTTCTTC | CASRTYRAVGGVQFF
. | . | TRBJ2-1 | TRBV6-1 | TGTGCCAGCAGTGACCTACAGGGAATGGGGCAGTTCTTC | CASSDLQGMGQFF
. | . | TRBJ2-7 | TRBV9 | TGTGCCAGCAGCGTAGATCAGGGTGGCATGTACGAGCAGTACTTC | CASSVDQGGMYEQYF
once | . | TRBJ2-3 | TRBV6-5 | TGTGCCAGCAGTTACTCCGGGACTCGCACAGATACGCAGTATTTT | CASSYSGTRTDTQYF
. | . | TRBJ2-4 | TRBV4-1 | TGCGCCAGCAGCCCATTGGGACTCTTAGCCAAAAACATTCAGTACTTC | CASSPLGLLAKNIQYF
once | . | TRBJ2-4 | TRBV27 | TGTGCCAGCAGGGGGATCGGAAACATTCAGTACTTC | CASRGIGNIQYF
once | . | TRBJ2-1 | TRBV11-3 | TGTGCCAGCAGCAAGCAGGGTTGGGACAACGGGGGCTACAATGAGCAGTTCTTC | CASSKQGWDNGGYNEQFF
once | TRBD1 | TRBJ2-3 | TRBV6-5 | TGTGCCAGCAGGGGACAGGTGGGAGTTACGCAGTATTTT | CASRGQVGVTQYF
. | TRBD1 | TRBJ1-2 | TRBV9 | TGTGCCAGCAGCGTATTCCGGACAGGGGAATATGGCTACACCTTC | CASSVFRTGEYGYTF
. | . | TRBJ2-7 | TRBV6-1 | TGTGCCAGCAGAGAGGAGGCCGAGCAGTACTTC | CASREEAEQYF
. | . | TRBJ2-2 | TRBV19 | TGTGCCAGTAGCAATTTGACCCGGGATTGGTCCGGGGAGCTGTTTTTT | CASSNLTRDWSGELFF
. | . | TRBJ1-1 | TRBV12-5 | TGTGCTAGTCGGATCATGAACACTGAAGCTTTCTTT | CASRIMNTEAFF
. | . | TRBJ2-5 | TRBV5-1 | TGCGCCAGCAGGACGTTTTGGGGAGCGGAGACCCAGTACTTC | CASRTFWGAETQYF
. | TRBD1 | TRBJ1-5 | TRBV2 | TGTGCCAGCAACGCAGGGGGATACAATCAGCCCCAGCATTTT | CASNAGGYNQPQHF
. | . | TRBJ1-5 | TRBV7-9 | TGTGCCAGCTTTAAAGGGGGACACCCGGGGGCATACGCTAAGCCCCAGCATTTT | CASFKGGHPGAYAKPQHF
few | . | TRBJ1-6 | TRBV5-6 | TGTGCCAGCAGGGTACCCCTCTCACCCCTCCACTTT | CASRVPLSPLHF
. | . | TRBJ1-4 | TRBV4-2 | TGTGCCAGCAGCCAAGAACCGGGACACTATGCAACTAATGAAAAACTGTTTTTT | CASSQEPGHYATNEKLFF
once | . | TRBJ1-4 | TRBV5-1 | TGCGCCAGCAGCCCGAGGGGTCGGAGGGGAGGGGAAAAACTGTTTTTT | CASSPRGRRGGEKLFF
. | TRBD1 | TRBJ1-2 | TRBV28 | TGTGCCAGCAGTTTCGCAGGGGGCGTTAGCTATGGCTACACCTTC | CASSFAGGVSYGYTF
. | TRBD1 | TRBJ1-1 | TRBV6-6 | TGTGCCAGCAGTTACTCGGACAGGGAAAACACTGAAGCTTTCTTT | CASSYSDRENTEAFF
few | TRBD1 | TRBJ1-1 | TRBV2 | TGTGCCAGCAAGCCACAGGGGGCCCTTATGAACACTGAAGCTTTCTTT | CASKPQGALMNTEAFF
. | . | TRBJ1-4 | TRBV27 | TGTGCCAGCAGTTTATCAGGGGTAGGAAAACTGTTTTTT | CASSLSGVGKLFF
. | . | TRBJ1-2 | TRBV7-6 | TGTGCCAGCAGCCCCGAAATAGGTTGGGAGGGCTACACCTTC | CASSPEIGWEGYTF
. | . | TRBJ2-1 | TRBV6-1 | TGTGCCAGCAGTGAAGCCACGACAGGTCATGAGCAGTTCTTC | CASSEATTGHEQFF
. | . | TRBJ2-1 | TRBV7-3 | TGTGCCAGCAGCCTAGTCAATGAGCAGTTCTTC | CASSLVNEQFF
. | TRBD1 | TRBJ1-6 | TRBV30 | TGTGCCTGGAGCACAGGGGGCGCGGAAAATTCACCCCTCCACTTT | CAWSTGGAENSPLHF
few | . | TRBJ1-2 | TRBV18 | TGTGCCAGCTCACCTATTGACGGACCCTATGGCTACACCTTC | CASSPIDGPYGYTF
. | . | TRBJ1-2 | TRBV5-4 | TGTGCCAGCAGCTTGGGACCGACCGGGGAAGGCTACACCTTC | CASSLGPTGEGYTF
. | . | TRBJ1-1 | TRBV6-5 | TGTGCCAGCAGTCGGAACACTGAAGCTTTCTTT | CASSRNTEAFF
. | . | TRBJ1-5 | TRBV18 | TGTGCCAGCTCACCACCCGACGGCAATCAGCCCCAGCATTTT | CASSPPDGNQPQHF
once | TRBD1 | TRBJ1-1 | TRBV10-3 | TGTGCCATCAGCCCCGGGACAGGGGTCCCTGGAGGCACTGAAGCTTTCTTT | CAISPGTGVPGGTEAFF
once | TRBD1 | TRBJ1-6 | TRBV14 | TGTGCCAGCAGCCAAGTCGGACAGGGTGGTAATTCACCCCTCCACTTT | CASSQVGQGGNSPLHF
once | TRBD2 | TRBJ2-1 | TRBV28 | TGTGCCAGCAGTTTGGGACTAGCGGGGGGCCCTACGGATGAGCAGTTCTTC | CASSLGLAGGPTDEQFF
. | . | TRBJ2-3 | TRBV7-6 | TGTGCCAGCAGCCGATCGGGGAGTACTAGCACAGATACGCAGTATTTT | CASSRSGSTSTDTQYF
. | . | TRBJ1-1 | TRBV14 | TGTGCCAGCAGCCAAGGCCCCTCGGGAACTGAAGCTTTCTTT | CASSQGPSGTEAFF
few | . | TRBJ1-4 | TRBV6-6 | TGTGCCAGCAGTTACTCAGGGATTCCAACTAATGAAAAACTGTTTTTT | CASSYSGIPTNEKLFF
few | . | TRBJ1-2 | TRBV15 | TGTGCCACCAGCAGCTGGTCCGGGTCTACGGGTGGCTACACCTTC | CATSSWSGSTGGYTF